This record looks at one T cell receptor (beta chain) sequence and its context. The antigen is not known. The CDR3 has 17 residues. CDR1 is SGHVS, CDR2 FQNEAQ, per germline. Trimming left V 7 bases short and J 3 bases short, with 24 bases between. Whole-study results and caveats: Tumor memory CD4+ T cell TCR gene usage was found to cluster with blood and lymph node memory CD4+ cells and with lymph node naive CD4+ cells. Greatest tumor Treg TCR overlap was with tumor naive CD4+ cells.

Treg sorting used a CD4+CD25+CD127-/low gate. Constant-region reverse primers amplified full-length variable regions, followed by semi-nested Nested Universal Primer A PCR. TCRdb redid the calling of the 5' RACE reads with MiXCR, one entry per CDR3 protein. The table shows about 7,000 distinct CDR3 sequences, with approximately 73% occurring only once. Sequenced sample: tumor-infiltrating Tregs sorted from the breast tumor. The chain has TRBV7-8 and TRBJ2-5, with D perhaps matching TRBD1 or TRBD2 (5 bases each). The receptor was derived from a female donor with breast cancer. CDR3 nucleotide sequence: TGTGCCAGCAACCCCCGTAGGGCGAGGGGTGAAGAAGAGACCCAGTACTTC. Encoded protein: CASNPRRARGEEETQYF.